Listed below are T cell receptor beta chains from one sample, sequenced in a study of shared clonotypes between healthy human individuals. Repertoires were generated with immunoSEQ multiplex PCR, while TCRdb's copy carries only in-frame clones and drops some. The sample has roughly 810,000 clones; roughly 96% are singletons. The sample consisted of naive CD8+ T cells sorted from blood. The receptors come from a young man in good health. Each CDR3 is given with its conserved first and last residue. Fields, in order: CDR3 protein, CDR3 DNA, D gene, J gene, clone size, V gene. The D gene is left open where the match is weak. A clone size is listed for some rows: how often the clone was seen (once, few, many), or a class if it is expanded.

cdr3_aa: CASSLDVGSHSYEQYF; cdr3_nt: TGCGCCAGCAGCTTGGATGTCGGTTCTCACTCCTACGAGCAGTACTTC; d_call: -; j_call: TRBJ2-7; clone_size: -; v_call: TRBV5-1
cdr3_aa: CAIQSGLAGGPRVGELFF; cdr3_nt: TGTGCCATCCAGTCGGGACTAGCGGGAGGGCCACGTGTAGGGGAGCTGTTTTTT; d_call: TRBD2; j_call: TRBJ2-2; clone_size: once; v_call: TRBV10-3
cdr3_aa: CASSSYLPRGGIGETQYF; cdr3_nt: TGTGCCAGCAGCTCCTACCTCCCCAGGGGCGGTATCGGAGAGACCCAGTACTTC; d_call: -; j_call: TRBJ2-5; clone_size: -; v_call: TRBV5-6
cdr3_aa: CASSYRGEGITEAFF; cdr3_nt: TGTGCCAGCAGTTACAGGGGAGAGGGGATCACTGAAGCTTTCTTT; d_call: TRBD1; j_call: TRBJ1-1; clone_size: -; v_call: TRBV2
cdr3_aa: CASSNARDTDTQYF; cdr3_nt: TGTGCCAGCTCTAACGCGAGGGACACAGATACGCAGTATTTT; d_call: -; j_call: TRBJ2-3; clone_size: -; v_call: TRBV27
cdr3_aa: CASTLGTSYEQYF; cdr3_nt: TGTGCCAGCACCTTAGGGACCTCCTACGAGCAGTACTTC; d_call: -; j_call: TRBJ2-7; clone_size: once; v_call: TRBV6-5
cdr3_aa: CASSPRGLAGSYEQYF; cdr3_nt: TGTGCCAGCAGCCCCCGAGGACTAGCGGGAAGCTACGAGCAGTACTTC; d_call: TRBD2; j_call: TRBJ2-7; clone_size: -; v_call: TRBV11-2
cdr3_aa: CASSFRQGGEQPQHF; cdr3_nt: TGTGCCAGCAGCTTCAGACAGGGAGGAGAACAGCCCCAGCATTTT; d_call: TRBD1; j_call: TRBJ1-5; clone_size: -; v_call: TRBV7-8
cdr3_aa: CASSFSGNTDTQYF; cdr3_nt: TGTGCCAGCAGTTTTTCAGGGAACACAGATACGCAGTATTTT; d_call: -; j_call: TRBJ2-3; clone_size: once; v_call: TRBV28
cdr3_aa: CATRWGAEQYF; cdr3_nt: TGTGCCACCCGGTGGGGGGCCGAGCAGTACTTC; d_call: -; j_call: TRBJ2-7; clone_size: -; v_call: TRBV6-1
cdr3_aa: CASSLSRLGLHEQFF; cdr3_nt: TGTGCCAGCAGTTTATCTCGACTAGGCCTGCATGAGCAGTTCTTC; d_call: -; j_call: TRBJ2-1; clone_size: -; v_call: TRBV27
cdr3_aa: CASSDRSGNEQFF; cdr3_nt: TGTGCCAGCAGTGATAGGAGCGGTAATGAGCAGTTCTTC; d_call: -; j_call: TRBJ2-1; clone_size: once; v_call: TRBV2
cdr3_aa: CASSLRAGGRDEQYF; cdr3_nt: TGTGCCAGCAGCTTAAGAGCGGGAGGGCGGGACGAGCAGTACTTC; d_call: TRBD2; j_call: TRBJ2-7; clone_size: -; v_call: TRBV7-6
cdr3_aa: CASSFSSGGPREQFF; cdr3_nt: TGTGCCAGCAGCTTTTCGTCGGGAGGGCCTCGAGAGCAGTTCTTC; d_call: TRBD2; j_call: TRBJ2-1; clone_size: -; v_call: TRBV7-6
cdr3_aa: CASSILPGGANVLTF; cdr3_nt: TGTGCCAGTAGTATTCTCCCGGGAGGGGCCAACGTCCTGACTTTC; d_call: -; j_call: TRBJ2-6; clone_size: -; v_call: TRBV19
cdr3_aa: CASRSGEGNEQFF; cdr3_nt: TGTGCCAGTCGGTCAGGGGAAGGTAATGAGCAGTTCTTC; d_call: -; j_call: TRBJ2-1; clone_size: -; v_call: TRBV16
cdr3_aa: CASSYTGVNTEAFF; cdr3_nt: TGTGCCAGCAGTTACACGGGCGTGAACACTGAAGCTTTCTTT; d_call: -; j_call: TRBJ1-1; clone_size: -; v_call: TRBV6-5
cdr3_aa: CASKGTSYLSTDTQYF; cdr3_nt: TGTGCCAGCAAAGGGACTAGCTACCTTAGCACAGATACGCAGTATTTT; d_call: TRBD2; j_call: TRBJ2-3; clone_size: -; v_call: TRBV7-2
cdr3_aa: CASSSTGTNYEQYF; cdr3_nt: TGTGCCAGCAGCTCGACAGGGACGAACTACGAGCAGTACTTC; d_call: TRBD1; j_call: TRBJ2-7; clone_size: -; v_call: TRBV11-2
cdr3_aa: CASSQSPSGATTSQYF; cdr3_nt: TGTGCCAGCAGCCAATCGCCTAGCGGAGCTACTACGAGTCAGTACTTC; d_call: TRBD2; j_call: TRBJ2-7; clone_size: -; v_call: TRBV16
cdr3_aa: CASSDVAAANTVEQYF; cdr3_nt: TGCGCCAGCAGTGATGTGGCGGCTGCGAATACGGTCGAGCAGTACTTC; d_call: -; j_call: TRBJ2-7; clone_size: -; v_call: TRBV10-2
cdr3_aa: CASSIRTAINQPQHF; cdr3_nt: TGTGCCAGTAGTATAAGGACAGCAATTAATCAGCCCCAGCATTTT; d_call: -; j_call: TRBJ1-5; clone_size: -; v_call: TRBV19
cdr3_aa: CASRHPGQGGIEAFF; cdr3_nt: TGTGCCAGCAGACACCCTGGGCAGGGTGGGATTGAAGCTTTCTTT; d_call: -; j_call: TRBJ1-1; clone_size: once; v_call: TRBV6-5
cdr3_aa: CASSSRGREYEQYF; cdr3_nt: TGTGCCAGCAGTTCCAGGGGGCGCGAATACGAGCAGTACTTC; d_call: TRBD1; j_call: TRBJ2-7; clone_size: -; v_call: TRBV6-5
cdr3_aa: CASSILAGPYEQYF; cdr3_nt: TGTGCCAGCAGCATTCTAGCGGGACCCTACGAGCAGTACTTC; d_call: TRBD2; j_call: TRBJ2-7; clone_size: -; v_call: TRBV7-9
cdr3_aa: CASTETGGVYEQYF; cdr3_nt: TGTGCCAGCACCGAGACAGGGGGCGTCTACGAGCAGTACTTC; d_call: TRBD1; j_call: TRBJ2-7; clone_size: -; v_call: TRBV2
cdr3_aa: CASSIPPRTGYNEQYF; cdr3_nt: TGTGCCAGTAGTATTCCACCCAGGACAGGTTATAACGAGCAGTACTTC; d_call: TRBD1; j_call: TRBJ2-7; clone_size: -; v_call: TRBV19
cdr3_aa: CATRSGMGDTEAFF; cdr3_nt: TGTGCCACCAGATCAGGGATGGGGGACACTGAAGCTTTCTTT; d_call: -; j_call: TRBJ1-1; clone_size: -; v_call: TRBV27
cdr3_aa: CASSQGTSASYEQYF; cdr3_nt: TGCGCCAGCAGCCAAGGGACTAGCGCTTCCTACGAGCAGTACTTC; d_call: TRBD2; j_call: TRBJ2-7; clone_size: -; v_call: TRBV4-1
cdr3_aa: CASSSVGEQFF; cdr3_nt: TGTGCCAGCAGTTCAGTCGGTGAGCAGTTCTTC; d_call: -; j_call: TRBJ2-1; clone_size: -; v_call: TRBV27
cdr3_aa: CASRPRTGVPNSNQPQHF; cdr3_nt: TGTGCCAGCAGACCCCGGACAGGGGTCCCTAATAGCAATCAGCCCCAGCATTTT; d_call: TRBD1; j_call: TRBJ1-5; clone_size: -; v_call: TRBV28
cdr3_aa: CASSEGLAVTDTQYF; cdr3_nt: TGTGCCAGCAGCGAGGGACTAGCTGTGACAGATACGCAGTATTTT; d_call: TRBD2; j_call: TRBJ2-3; clone_size: -; v_call: TRBV9
cdr3_aa: CASSLGLAGSEQYF; cdr3_nt: TGTGCCAGCAGCTTAGGACTAGCGGGCAGCGAGCAGTACTTC; d_call: TRBD2; j_call: TRBJ2-7; clone_size: -; v_call: TRBV7-2
cdr3_aa: CASSLTLAGVPGEQFF; cdr3_nt: TGTGCCAGCAGCTTAACTCTAGCGGGAGTTCCGGGCGAGCAGTTCTTC; d_call: TRBD2; j_call: TRBJ2-1; clone_size: once; v_call: TRBV13
cdr3_aa: CASSLWTNNEQFF; cdr3_nt: TGTGCCAGCAGTTTATGGACGAACAATGAGCAGTTCTTC; d_call: -; j_call: TRBJ2-1; clone_size: -; v_call: TRBV27
cdr3_aa: CASSSAQGGHQNTEAFF; cdr3_nt: TGTGCCAGCAGTTCTGCACAGGGGGGCCATCAGAACACTGAAGCTTTCTTT; d_call: TRBD1; j_call: TRBJ1-1; clone_size: -; v_call: TRBV28
cdr3_aa: CASSPSGSSVDEQYF; cdr3_nt: TGTGCCAGCAGCCCTAGCGGGAGTTCGGTCGACGAGCAGTACTTC; d_call: TRBD2; j_call: TRBJ2-7; clone_size: -; v_call: TRBV7-6
cdr3_aa: CSVRDSPYNEQFF; cdr3_nt: TGCAGCGTCCGGGACAGTCCCTACAATGAGCAGTTCTTC; d_call: TRBD1; j_call: TRBJ2-1; clone_size: once; v_call: TRBV29-1
cdr3_aa: CASSLVQGGTEAFF; cdr3_nt: TGTGCCAGCAGTTTGGTTCAGGGGGGAACTGAAGCTTTCTTT; d_call: TRBD1; j_call: TRBJ1-1; clone_size: -; v_call: TRBV28
cdr3_aa: CASRGARTGGSNQPQHF; cdr3_nt: TGTGCCAGCAGAGGTGCCCGGACAGGAGGGAGCAATCAGCCCCAGCATTTT; d_call: -; j_call: TRBJ1-5; clone_size: -; v_call: TRBV21-1
cdr3_aa: CASSRQGVAYEQYF; cdr3_nt: TGTGCCAGCAGCCGACAGGGGGTTGCCTACGAGCAGTACTTC; d_call: TRBD1; j_call: TRBJ2-7; clone_size: -; v_call: TRBV11-2
cdr3_aa: CATSSGQGREKLFF; cdr3_nt: TGTGCCACCAGCAGTGGACAGGGGCGTGAAAAACTGTTTTTT; d_call: TRBD1; j_call: TRBJ1-4; clone_size: -; v_call: TRBV15
cdr3_aa: CASSLQTSGLYEQYF; cdr3_nt: TGTGCCAGCAGTTTACAGACTAGCGGGCTTTACGAGCAGTACTTC; d_call: TRBD2; j_call: TRBJ2-7; clone_size: -; v_call: TRBV27
cdr3_aa: CASSNSGRDKDTQYF; cdr3_nt: TGCGCCAGCAGTAATAGCGGGAGGGATAAAGATACGCAGTATTTT; d_call: TRBD2; j_call: TRBJ2-3; clone_size: -; v_call: TRBV23-1
cdr3_aa: CSVDGVLNDLSYNEQFF; cdr3_nt: TGCAGCGTTGACGGTGTCCTGAATGATCTCTCCTACAATGAGCAGTTCTTC; d_call: -; j_call: TRBJ2-1; clone_size: -; v_call: TRBV29-1
cdr3_aa: CASSQTSGLLNEQFF; cdr3_nt: TGTGCCAGCAGCCAAACCTCGGGACTCCTAAATGAGCAGTTCTTC; d_call: -; j_call: TRBJ2-1; clone_size: once; v_call: TRBV14
cdr3_aa: CASSLGQGYTEAFF; cdr3_nt: TGTGCCAGCAGCTTGGGACAAGGGTACACTGAAGCTTTCTTT; d_call: -; j_call: TRBJ1-1; clone_size: -; v_call: TRBV5-8
cdr3_aa: CASGLDYRGSYNEQFF; cdr3_nt: TGTGCTAGTGGTTTGGACTACAGGGGCTCCTACAATGAGCAGTTCTTC; d_call: TRBD1; j_call: TRBJ2-1; clone_size: -; v_call: TRBV12-5
cdr3_aa: CASSFLGIKDYGYTF; cdr3_nt: TGTGCCAGCAGCTTCTTGGGGATAAAGGACTATGGCTACACCTTC; d_call: -; j_call: TRBJ1-2; clone_size: -; v_call: TRBV7-2
cdr3_aa: CSVTGLSGNTIYF; cdr3_nt: TGCAGCGTCACAGGGCTCTCTGGAAACACCATATATTTT; d_call: -; j_call: TRBJ1-3; clone_size: -; v_call: TRBV29-1
cdr3_aa: CASSPGGTDTQYF; cdr3_nt: TGTGCCAGCAGCCCAGGGGGCACAGATACGCAGTATTTT; d_call: -; j_call: TRBJ2-3; clone_size: -; v_call: TRBV9
cdr3_aa: CASSSHGSSTDTQYF; cdr3_nt: TGCGCCAGCAGCTCGCATGGGTCAAGCACAGATACGCAGTATTTT; d_call: -; j_call: TRBJ2-3; clone_size: -; v_call: TRBV5-1